This T cell receptor (beta chain) originates from a study of blood T cell repertoires in COVID-19. At the level of the study: Donors in the United States, Italy and Spain gave samples during acute or convalescent COVID-19. Sources were T cells, B-cell-depleted T cells, or PBMCs; the material itself was cDNA or gDNA.

Produced via immunoSEQ multiplex PCR; TCRdb's table is partial and in-frame only. Of about 160,000 clones listed, about 80% are singletons. CDR3 length equals 15 residues. From germline, CDR1 is SNHLY and CDR2 FYNNEI. With V trimmed by 6 bases and J by 5 bases, 7 bases remained unmatched. The gene calls are TRBV2 and TRBJ2-2; 9 bases line up with TRBD1. The sample was peripheral blood. This TCR derives from a man between 65 and 85 years old with acute or convalescent COVID-19. CDR3 DNA: TGTGCCAGCAGGAAGGGACAGGGAATAACCGGGGAGCTGTTTTTT. Protein sequence: CASRKGQGITGELFF.